Following are 24 T cell receptor beta chains from one sample sequenced in a study of beta chain features in type 1 diabetes. No antigen has been assigned to these receptors. TCRB transcripts that were expressed got sequenced, as all of the isolated RNA had been reverse transcribed. The repertoire was sequenced with immunoSEQ multiplex PCR; TCRdb's copy has only in-frame clones and lacks some. In the table there are around 160,000 clones, 7% to 9.5% of which are singletons. Study results and caveats: Shorter TCRB CDR3s, moderately but significantly so, marked every one of the four CD4+ subsets in Type 1 diabetes patients.

The sample consisted of central memory CD4+ T cells from blood. The receptors stem from a woman aged 30 to 39 with type 1 diabetes.

This clone was counted only a few times. J is TRBJ2-3 and V is TRBV10-3, with D possibly matching TRBD1 (5 bases). The germline V gene encodes CDR1 ENHRY and CDR2 SYGVKD. CDR3 length equals 12 residues. Deletions cut 10 bases from V and 5 bases from J, with 13 bases between. CDR3 sequence (DNA): TGTGCCACCGAAGGTACAGGAGATACGCAGTATTTT. Protein: CATEGTGDTQYF.

This clone was observed a few times. V usage is TRBV5-4 and J usage is TRBJ2-3; maybe TRBD2 (6 bases). Germline-derived CDR1 and CDR2 are SGHNT and YYREEE (reference sequence). Deletions cut 4 bases from V and 3 bases from J, with 12 bases between. CDR3 length: 14 amino acids. CDR3 bases: TGTGCCAGCAGCCCGACTAGTGAGACAGATACGCAGTATTTT. Translating it yields CASSPTSETDTQYF.

V is TRBV2 and J is TRBJ2-7, with a possible D match to TRBD1 (6 bases). The germline V and J ends were trimmed by 8 bases and 7 bases, with 18 bases remaining between them. Looked up from germline, CDR1 is SNHLY and CDR2 is FYNNEI. The CDR3 sequence is 13 residues long. The CDR3 loop reads CASGLRQVWEQYF. The CDR3 region has the DNA TGTGCCAGCGGCCTAAGACAGGTCTGGGAGCAGTACTTC.

The table lists this clone with a few counts. This chain uses TRBV10-3 with TRBJ2-7, with 15 bases that match TRBD2. Germline CDR1 and CDR2: ENHRY and SYGVKD. The CDR3 runs to 15 residues. V lost 6 bases to trimming and J lost 5 bases; unmatched junction nucleotides: 5. For the CDR3, the DNA is TGTGCCATCAGGGGGACTAGCGGGAGGACGAACGAGCAGTACTTC. Translated: CAIRGTSGRTNEQYF.

The rearrangement uses TRBV4-2 and TRBJ1-1; D gene unclear. There are 13 residues in the CDR3. Germline loops: CDR1 LGHNA, CDR2 YNFKEQ. V shed 4 bases and J shed 0 bases, with 6 bases lying between them. CDR3 bases: TGTGCCAGCAGCCTCGCTATGAACACTGAAGCTTTCTTT. Translation gives CASSLAMNTEAFF.

In this sample, this clone turned up a few times. The germline gene is not matched at one end of the junction; a read error may be the cause. CDR3 sequence (DNA): TGCAGCGTCCCTAGCCGGACAGGGACACTGGTTCGAGCCTTC. It encodes CSVPSRTGTLVRAF. The rearrangement uses TRBV29-1 and TRBJ1-2; 8 bases map to TRBD1. The CDR3 totals 14 residues. CDR1 is SQVTM and CDR2 is ANQGSEA in the germline V gene.

The table lists this clone with a few counts. The V gene is TRBV27, the J gene TRBJ1-4; tentatively, D is TRBD1 (6 bases). Trimming pared 1 base from V and 8 bases from J, leaving 11 bases between. The CDR3 has 14 residues. Germline V gene sequence: CDR1 MNHEY, CDR2 SMNVEV (reference sequence). As DNA, the CDR3 is TGTGCCAGCAGTTTATTTCAGGGACAAGAAAAACTGTTTTTT. Translation gives CASSLFQGQEKLFF.

This clone was seen more than once but under ten times. CDR3 sequence reads: CAWSVRLAGGSTYNEQFF. The CDR3 DNA follows: TGTGCCTGGAGTGTACGGCTAGCGGGAGGGAGTACCTACAATGAGCAGTTCTTC. The chain carries TRBV30 and TRBJ2-1; 12 bases fit TRBD2. CDR3 size: 18 residues. Looked up from germline, CDR1 is GTSNPN and CDR2 is SVGIG (reference sequence). V lost 0 bases to trimming and J lost 2 bases; unmatched junction nucleotides: 8.

This clone has more than one count but fewer than ten. The CDR3 sequence: CASSWQGESGYTF. CDR3 nucleotides: TGTGCCAGCAGCTGGCAGGGGGAGTCTGGCTACACCTTC. The chain has TRBV5-8 and TRBJ1-2; 7 bases agree with TRBD1. The CDR3 spans 13 residues. The germline V gene encodes CDR1 SGHTS and CDR2 YDEGEE. V gave up 3 bases and J gave up 7 bases; unmatched junction bases: 6.

This clone was detected only a few times. The V and J genes are TRBV7-6 and TRBJ2-5; no firm D call. CDR1 is SGHVS and CDR2 is FNYEAQ in the germline V gene. The CDR3 is made up of 12 amino acids. The ends were cut back, 1 base at V and 5 bases at J, with 5 bases in the middle. CDR3 nucleotides: TGTGCCAGCAGCTTAGTGCAGGAGACCCAGTACTTC. Its translation: CASSLVQETQYF.

The V gene is TRBV30, the J gene TRBJ1-4; D uncertain. Trimming stripped 8 bases from V and 0 bases from J, with 10 bases between. Germline values: CDR1 GTSNPN, CDR2 SVGIG (reference sequence). The CDR3 extends over 13 amino acids. CDR3 nucleotide sequence: TGTGCCGGCCGGGATCCAACTAATGAAAAACTGTTTTTT. The encoded protein is CAGRDPTNEKLFF.

In its sample, this clone was seen a few times. The rearrangement joins TRBV11-2 to TRBJ2-7, with 14 bases matching TRBD2. From germline, CDR1 is SGHAT and CDR2 FQNNGV. The ends lost 5 bases at V and 0 bases at J; junction bases unmatched: 6. The CDR3 length is 17 residues. DNA for the CDR3: TGTGCCAGCAGCGCAGGACTAGCGGGAGGATACTCCTACGAGCAGTACTTC. Translated: CASSAGLAGGYSYEQYF.

The chain recombines TRBV5-1 with TRBJ1-5, with TRBD1 matching 7 bases. In germline, CDR1 is SGHRS, CDR2 YFSETQ. Losses at the gene ends were 2 bases for V and 3 bases for J; bases not matched to a gene: 2. The CDR3 is 14 amino acids. This CDR3 reads CASSFGTDNQPQHF. DNA for the CDR3: TGCGCCAGCAGCTTCGGGACAGACAATCAGCCCCAGCATTTT.

This clone appeared a few times. The chain carries TRBV9 and TRBJ1-4, with 10 bases lining up with TRBD1. Germline assignment: CDR1 SGDLS and CDR2 YYNGEE. The V gene end was trimmed by 0 bases and the J gene end by 10 bases; junction bases not matched to a gene: 6. The CDR3 is 15 residues long. The CDR3 spells CASSVGDRGPGKLFF. CDR3 nucleotide sequence: TGTGCCAGCAGCGTAGGGGACAGGGGACCCGGAAAACTGTTTTTT.

The V gene is TRBV19, the J gene TRBJ2-1; a possible D gene is TRBD2 (6 bases). Germline loops: CDR1 LNHDA, CDR2 SQIVND (reference sequence). This CDR3 spans 15 amino acids. V was cut by 7 bases and J by 3 bases, with 16 bases left in between. The CDR3 reads CASTKSGLNYNEQFF. The CDR3 DNA sequence: TGTGCCAGTACCAAAAGCGGGTTAAACTACAATGAGCAGTTCTTC.

This clone occurred a few times. CDR3 nucleotides: TGTGCCTGGAGTCAGTTTTCGCTAGATACGCAGTATTTT. It codes for CAWSQFSLDTQYF. The V and J genes are TRBV30 and TRBJ2-3; D is unresolved. CDR1 GTSNPN and CDR2 SVGIG come from the germline V gene (reference sequence). The CDR3 loop spans 13 amino acids. V lost 2 bases and J lost 5, with 11 bases in between. The full variable domain, its missing parts supplied by reference TRBV30 and TRBJ2-3, is SQTIHQWPATLVQPVGSPLSLECTVEGTSNPNLYWYRQAAGRGLQLLFYSVGIGQISSEVPQNLSASRPQDRQFILSSKKLLLSDSGFYLCAWSQFSLDTQYFGPGTRLTVL.

This clone was seen a handful of times. The chain combines TRBV4-2 with TRBJ2-5; possible D gene TRBD2, 6 bases. V was pared by 6 bases and J by 3 bases, with 17 bases between. Germline CDR1 is LGHNA and CDR2 is YNFKEQ. CDR3 size: 15 residues. CDR3 loop: CASRPASGGEETQYF. The CDR3 nucleotides read TGTGCCAGCAGACCCGCTTCCGGGGGAGAAGAGACCCAGTACTTC.

This clone was seen a handful of times. The chain couples TRBV4-1 to TRBJ1-1; 10 nucleotides match TRBD1. Germline V lookup: CDR1 MGHRA, CDR2 YSYEKL. The CDR3 extends over 18 amino acids. V was pared by 0 bases and J by 4 bases, with 11 bases of the junction left unmatched. Here the CDR3 reads CASSQDRIGQGGVTEAFF. The CDR3 coding sequence is TGCGCCAGCAGCCAAGATAGGATCGGACAGGGGGGGGTCACTGAAGCTTTCTTT.

The rearrangement uses TRBV7-2 and TRBJ1-5; a weak D match, TRBD1 (6 bases). The germline V and J ends were trimmed by 1 base and 5 bases, with 9 bases remaining between them. Germline-derived CDR1 and CDR2 are SGHTA and FQGNSA. The CDR3 sequence is 14 residues long. The CDR3, as DNA: TGTGCCAGCAGCTTAGGCCAGGGGCATCAGCCCCAGCATTTT. Encoded protein: CASSLGQGHQPQHF.

The chain carries TRBV5-1 and TRBJ2-7, with 8 positions matching TRBD2. The CDR3 is made up of 15 amino acids. V trimming: 0 bases; J trimming: 1 base; junction bases outside the gene matches: 3. Germline assignment: CDR1 SGHRS and CDR2 YFSETQ. CDR3 sequence: CASSLGASGSYEQYF. The CDR3 region has the DNA TGCGCCAGCAGCTTGGGCGCTAGCGGGTCCTACGAGCAGTACTTC.

A single count supports this clone. The chain links TRBV28 to TRBJ1-1, with TRBD1 identical over 7 bases. CDR1 and CDR2 from the germline V gene are MDHEN and SYDVKM. CDR3 length: 13 residues. V lost 7 bases and J lost 7; bases outside the gene matches: 9. CDR3 DNA sequence: TGTGCCAGCACCAAAGGGGGCTTGGGTGAAGCTTTCTTT. This translates into CASTKGGLGEAFF.

The J gene is TRBJ2-5, the V gene TRBV5-1; D possibly corresponds to TRBD2 (5 bases). The DNA end lines up better with TRBJ2-7; the J call may be wrong. This CDR3 is 11 amino acids long. Germline CDR1 is SGHRS and CDR2 is YFSETQ. The CDR3: CASSEGYEQYF. In DNA form, the CDR3 reads TGCGCCAGCAGCGAGGGTTACGAGCAGTACTTC.

The chain combines TRBV7-9 with TRBJ1-1; D perhaps matches TRBD1 (5 bases). V lost 2 bases to trimming and J lost 11 bases, with 15 bases between them. CDR1 is SEHNR, CDR2 FQNEAQ, per germline (reference sequence). The CDR3 spans 13 residues. This CDR3 is CASSLQRGLRAFF. The CDR3 DNA is TGTGCCAGCAGCTTACAAAGGGGCTTAAGGGCTTTCTTT.

V gene TRBV28 combines with J gene TRBJ2-1; 10 bases are shared with TRBD1. CDR1 is MDHEN and CDR2 is SYDVKM in the germline V gene. J lost 3 bases, V lost 3 bases, and 2 bases had no gene match. This CDR3 is built from 15 residues. Here the CDR3 DNA reads TGTGCCAGCAGTTTGGGACAGGGGTTCTACAATGAGCAGTTCTTC. Its translation is CASSLGQGFYNEQFF.